This is a list of T cell receptor beta chains from one sample in a study of T cell responses to AZD1222 COVID-19 vaccine. Clones were read by immunoSEQ multiplex PCR, and TCRdb kept only the in-frame ones, dropping some. The table lists tens of thousands of clones, roughly 90% of them singletons. This sample comprised peripheral blood, obtained on day 0 of AZD1222 vaccination. The receptors derive from an adult in good health. Each CDR3 is given with its conserved first and last residue. D genes are given only for firm matches. A clone size is listed for some rows: how often the clone was seen (once, few, many), or a class if it is expanded.

abundance: .; j_gene: TRBJ2-7; v_gene: TRBV6-5; d_gene: TRBD1; CDR3nt: TGTGCCACCCAGATCGGGACAGACTACGAGCAGTACTTC; CDR3aa: CATQIGTDYEQYF
abundance: .; j_gene: TRBJ2-2; v_gene: TRBV18; d_gene: TRBD1; CDR3nt: TGTGCCAGCTCACTCGGACAGGGCACCGGGGAGCTGTTTTTT; CDR3aa: CASSLGQGTGELFF
abundance: .; j_gene: TRBJ2-2; v_gene: TRBV19; d_gene: TRBD2; CDR3nt: TGTGCCAGTAGACCCCTTAGCGGGAGGGGGAACACCGGGGAGCTGTTTTTT; CDR3aa: CASRPLSGRGNTGELFF
abundance: .; j_gene: TRBJ2-1; v_gene: TRBV7-3; d_gene: .; CDR3nt: TGTGCCAGCAGCTCCGCCGGGGGTGCCCTATATGAGCAGTTCTTC; CDR3aa: CASSSAGGALYEQFF
abundance: .; j_gene: TRBJ2-2; v_gene: TRBV27; d_gene: .; CDR3nt: TGTGCCAGCAGTTTAAAAGGGGTCGGGGAGCTGTTTTTT; CDR3aa: CASSLKGVGELFF
abundance: many; j_gene: TRBJ1-3; v_gene: TRBV12-3/TRBV12-4; d_gene: .; CDR3nt: TGTGCCAGCAGCCGAAACACCATATATTTT; CDR3aa: CASSRNTIYF
abundance: .; j_gene: TRBJ1-3; v_gene: TRBV5-1; d_gene: .; CDR3nt: TGCGCCAGCAGCTGGGGCTCTGGAAACACCATATATTTT; CDR3aa: CASSWGSGNTIYF
abundance: .; j_gene: TRBJ2-7; v_gene: TRBV5-4; d_gene: .; CDR3nt: TGTGCCAGCAGCTTGGGTGAGGGGTCCTACGAGCAGTACTTC; CDR3aa: CASSLGEGSYEQYF
abundance: .; j_gene: TRBJ1-3; v_gene: TRBV4-3; d_gene: TRBD1; CDR3nt: TGCGCCAGCAGCCAAGAACCACAGGGGGTGTCTGGAAACACCATATATTTT; CDR3aa: CASSQEPQGVSGNTIYF
abundance: .; j_gene: TRBJ2-4; v_gene: TRBV11-3; d_gene: .; CDR3nt: TGTGCCAGCAGCTTAGGACAGTCGAACATTCAGTACTTC; CDR3aa: CASSLGQSNIQYF
abundance: .; j_gene: TRBJ1-4; v_gene: TRBV15; d_gene: .; CDR3nt: TGTGCCACCAGCAGAGACAACTCTCCTAATGAAAAACTGTTTTTT; CDR3aa: CATSRDNSPNEKLFF
abundance: .; j_gene: TRBJ1-5; v_gene: TRBV28; d_gene: .; CDR3nt: TGTGCCACCTTCGAACGGAGCAATCAGCCCCAGCATTTT; CDR3aa: CATFERSNQPQHF
abundance: .; j_gene: TRBJ1-1; v_gene: TRBV7-8; d_gene: TRBD1; CDR3nt: TGTGCCAGCAGCTTAGACAGGGGTCGGACTGAAGCTTTCTTT; CDR3aa: CASSLDRGRTEAFF
abundance: .; j_gene: TRBJ2-7; v_gene: TRBV9; d_gene: TRBD1; CDR3nt: TGTGCCAGCAGCGAGGGACAGGGGTCCTACGAGCAGTACTTC; CDR3aa: CASSEGQGSYEQYF
abundance: once; j_gene: TRBJ2-1; v_gene: TRBV29-1; d_gene: .; CDR3nt: TGCAGTGCCGGAGGGGACAGCTCCTACAATGAGCAGTTCTTC; CDR3aa: CSAGGDSSYNEQFF
abundance: .; j_gene: TRBJ2-5; v_gene: TRBV3-1/TRBV3-2; d_gene: .; CDR3nt: TGTGCCAGCAGCCAAGATACAACTAAAGAGACCCAGTACTTC; CDR3aa: CASSQDTTKETQYF
abundance: .; j_gene: TRBJ2-3; v_gene: TRBV30; d_gene: .; CDR3nt: TGTGCCTGGAGACGCACCCCGGCGGATACGCAGTATTTT; CDR3aa: CAWRRTPADTQYF
abundance: .; j_gene: TRBJ2-7; v_gene: TRBV7-2; d_gene: .; CDR3nt: TGTGCCAGCAGCCCAAGAACCTTTGGCGGCGAGCAGTACTTC; CDR3aa: CASSPRTFGGEQYF
abundance: .; j_gene: TRBJ2-1; v_gene: TRBV5-4; d_gene: TRBD2; CDR3nt: TGTGCCAGCAGCTTTCGGCTAGCGGGAGTAGGTGAGCAGTTCTTC; CDR3aa: CASSFRLAGVGEQFF
abundance: few; j_gene: TRBJ2-7; v_gene: TRBV11-2; d_gene: .; CDR3nt: TGTGCCAGCAGCTTACGGTGGGGGGAAAGGTCCCACGAGCAGTACTTC; CDR3aa: CASSLRWGERSHEQYF
abundance: .; j_gene: TRBJ1-4; v_gene: TRBV5-1; d_gene: .; CDR3nt: TGCGCCAGCAGCGCGGATACTATGACAACTAATGAAAAACTGTTTTTT; CDR3aa: CASSADTMTTNEKLFF
abundance: once; j_gene: TRBJ1-2; v_gene: TRBV5-4; d_gene: .; CDR3nt: TGTGCCAGCAGCTTACAGGGAGTAAACTATGGCTACACCTTC; CDR3aa: CASSLQGVNYGYTF
abundance: .; j_gene: TRBJ2-5; v_gene: TRBV11-3; d_gene: TRBD2; CDR3nt: TGTGCCAGCAGCTTAGTCGAAGTTTGGGAGGGTGAAGAGACCCAGTACTTC; CDR3aa: CASSLVEVWEGEETQYF
abundance: few; j_gene: TRBJ1-1; v_gene: TRBV30; d_gene: .; CDR3nt: TGTGCCTGGAGTGTAGAGAGGTCTGAAGCTTTCTTT; CDR3aa: CAWSVERSEAFF
abundance: .; j_gene: TRBJ1-5; v_gene: TRBV2; d_gene: .; CDR3nt: TGTGCCAGCAGTGAAGCGCTTGGGAATCAGCCCCAGCATTTT; CDR3aa: CASSEALGNQPQHF